These 26 T cell receptor beta chains were sequenced from one sample in a study of vaccination and CD4 T cells after COVID-19. No antigens are known for them. Cultured CD4+ T-cell DNA underwent Oncomine TCR Beta short-read sequencing. Using its own MiXCR run on the PCR reads, TCRdb lists one record per CDR3 protein. The table shows 14,000 to 15,000 distinct CDR3 sequences, with roughly 52% occurring only once. Treatment defined: roughly 10-day PBMC culture with coronavirus spike peptide pools or control peptides (ViraFEST assay). Sequencing was performed on CD4+ T cells from blood, cultured in vitro. These receptors were obtained from a human donor who had recovered from COVID-19.

This clonotype was seen more than once but under ten times. In DNA form, the CDR3 reads TGCAGTGCTCCCCGGACTAGCGGGATAGGCGAGCAGTACTTC. Protein: CSAPRTSGIGEQYF. This rearrangement joins TRBV20-1 to TRBJ2-7; 12 bases are a match to TRBD2. Germline CDR1 reads DFQATT; CDR2 reads SNEGSKA (reference sequence). V lost 5 bases and J lost 6; bases outside the gene matches: 8. The CDR3 has 14 residues.

This clonotype has more than one count but fewer than ten. This sequence joins TRBV6-2 or TRBV6-3 and TRBJ2-7, with 7 bases matching TRBD1. The CDR3 contains 13 residues. The junction had 2 bases not matched to a gene; V was cut back by 6 bases and J by 0 bases. CDR1 is MNHEY, CDR2 SVGEGT, per germline. Here the CDR3 reads CASRGTASYEQYF. The CDR3 DNA reads TGTGCCAGCAGGGGGACAGCCTCCTACGAGCAGTACTTC.

The chain combines TRBV20-1 with TRBJ2-7, with 9 bases identical to TRBD2. The germline V gene encodes CDR1 DFQATT and CDR2 SNEGSKA (reference sequence). The CDR3 covers 14 residues. V lost 5 bases to trimming and J lost 7 bases; unmatched junction nucleotides: 12. The CDR3 reads CSAVRAGGPGEQYF. CDR3 in DNA: TGCAGTGCTGTGCGTGCGGGAGGGCCGGGGGAGCAGTACTTC.

The chain carries TRBV14 and TRBJ2-1, with D possibly being TRBD2 (6 bases). The germline CDR1 and CDR2 sequences are SGHDN and FVKESK. The CDR3 covers 16 residues. Trimming shortened V by 0 bases and J by 7 bases, and 16 bases separated the two germline ends. The CDR3 spells CASSQELGGYRNEQFF. The CDR3 DNA is TGTGCCAGCAGCCAAGAACTTGGGGGGTACAGGAATGAGCAGTTCTTC. The full variable domain, its missing parts supplied by reference TRBV14 and TRBJ2-1, is EAGVTQFPSHSVIEKGQTVTLRCDPISGHDNLYWYRRVMGKEIKFLLHFVKESKQDESGMPNNRFLAERTGGTYSTLKVQPAELEDSGVYFCASSQELGGYRNEQFFGPGTRLTVL.

This clonotype was seen a few times. J is TRBJ2-7 and V is TRBV2, with 10 bases matching TRBD1. Germline assignment: CDR1 SNHLY and CDR2 FYNNEI. Germline trimming cut 6 bases from V and 3 bases from J; bases unmatched to any gene: 8. CDR3 length: 15 amino acids. The CDR3 bases are TGTGCCAGCAGACCTTGGACAGGGGGGGACTACGAGCAGTACTTC. Translation: CASRPWTGGDYEQYF.

This clonotype was observed a handful of times. In DNA form, the CDR3 reads TGTGCCAGCAGCTCAAGCTCCTATAATTCACCCCTCCACTTT. It codes for CASSSSSYNSPLHF. The chain links TRBV5-4 to TRBJ1-6; D is uncertain. The V end was cut by 3 bases, the J end by 0 bases, with 4 bases between. The germline V gene has CDR1 SGHNT and CDR2 YYREEE (reference sequence). CDR3 length equals 14 residues.

The rearrangement uses TRBV7-8 and TRBJ2-7; unclear D gene. Germline V gene sequence: CDR1 SGHVS, CDR2 FQNEAQ. The CDR3 runs to 11 residues. V dropped 5 bases and J dropped 3 bases, with 5 bases sitting between them. CDR3 nucleotides: TGTGCCAGCAGCCTGTACTACGAGCAGTACTTC. Translating it yields CASSLYYEQYF.

The gene calls are TRBV24-1 and TRBJ2-7; 10 positions match TRBD1. The V segment lost 0 bases and the J segment 0 bases; nucleotides outside the gene matches: 10. The CDR3 runs to 19 residues. In germline, CDR1 is KGHDR, CDR2 SFDVKD. The CDR3 bases are TGTGCCACCAGTGATTTGCAAAGGGACAGGGGCATCAGCTCCTACGAGCAGTACTTC. Translated: CATSDLQRDRGISSYEQYF.

V usage is TRBV23-1 and J usage is TRBJ1-1, with D unclear. TRBV23-1 is known as an ORF, though its function is uncertain. V shed 2 bases and J shed 1 base, with 20 bases lying between them. The length of the CDR3 is 18 residues. CDR3 in amino acids: CASSQPTPIVQENTEAFF. Here the CDR3 DNA reads TGCGCCAGCAGTCAACCGACGCCGATCGTCCAGGAGAACACTGAAGCTTTCTTT.

The genes are TRBV28 and TRBJ1-2; D is perhaps TRBD1 (5 bases). The V gene's germline CDR1 is MDHEN and CDR2 SYDVKM. The CDR3 length is 12 residues. V was trimmed by 1 base and J by 9 bases, leaving 9 bases between them. The CDR3 DNA is TGTGCCAGCAGTTTATCGGGGCCTAGCTACACCTTC. The encoded protein is CASSLSGPSYTF.

The J gene is TRBJ2-3, the V gene TRBV27; D ambiguous. Germline CDR1 and CDR2: MNHEY and SMNVEV (reference sequence). This CDR3 is built from 12 residues. Trimming removed 8 bases from V and 3 bases from J, with 9 bases in between. The CDR3 region is CASGIATDTQYF. Written as DNA, the CDR3 is TGTGCCAGCGGGATAGCAACAGATACGCAGTATTTT.

This rearrangement joins TRBV19 to TRBJ1-5; unclear D gene. Per the germline V gene, CDR1 is LNHDA and CDR2 is SQIVND (reference sequence). The V gene lost 7 bases and the J gene lost 0 bases, with 10 bases spanning the gap. The CDR3 consists of 14 residues. CDR3 bases: TGTGCCAGTAAAGGCAGAGATAGCAATCAGCCCCAGCATTTT. Its translation: CASKGRDSNQPQHF.

This clonotype was seen a handful of times. The chain couples TRBV10-3 to TRBJ1-5; D is possibly TRBD1 (5 bases). V was clipped by 3 bases and J by 6 bases, with 9 bases between them. Germline assignment: CDR1 ENHRY and CDR2 SYGVKD. The CDR3 is 13 residues long. The CDR3 DNA follows: TGTGCCATCAGTGAAGAAAGGGGTCAGCCCCAGCATTTT. Its translation: CAISEERGQPQHF.

This chain joins TRBV18 and TRBJ2-5; unclear D gene. With 4 bases removed from V and 1 base from J, the gap between germline ends came to 13 bases. From germline, CDR1 is KGHSH and CDR2 LQKENI. The CDR3 has 15 amino acids. This chain's CDR3 is CASSRSSAGQETQYF. The CDR3 DNA is TGTGCCAGCTCACGAAGTTCGGCAGGCCAAGAGACCCAGTACTTC.

V and J are TRBV27 and TRBJ2-3, with 10 bases fitting TRBD1. Germline values: CDR1 MNHEY, CDR2 SMNVEV (reference sequence). The CDR3 runs 17 residues. V lost 5 bases, J lost 2 bases, and 10 bases stayed unmatched. The CDR3 region has the DNA TGTGCCAGCAGTCCACTCGGAGGACAGGGGGACACAGATACGCAGTATTTT. Protein product: CASSPLGGQGDTDTQYF.

In nucleotides, the CDR3 is TGTGCCAGCAGTTTACTCTGCCGGGAGGGGGAAGAGACCCAGTACTTC. It is translated as CASSLLCREGEETQYF. The chain has TRBV27 and TRBJ2-5; 8 nucleotides align to TRBD2. V lost 2 bases, J lost 3 bases, and 8 bases stayed unmatched. From germline, CDR1 is MNHEY and CDR2 SMNVEV (reference sequence). This CDR3 spans 16 amino acids.

The chain is built from TRBV6-5 and TRBJ2-5; D is undetermined. The V and J ends lost 2 bases and 0 bases respectively, with 4 bases between them. This CDR3 comprises 13 residues. Germline V gives CDR1 MNHEY, CDR2 SVGAGI. The CDR3 sequence: CASSYHNQETQYF. Here the CDR3 DNA reads TGTGCCAGCAGTTACCACAACCAAGAGACCCAGTACTTC.

This clonotype turned up a few times. The genes are TRBV24-1 and TRBJ2-3, with D perhaps TRBD1 (5 bases). Germline-derived CDR1 and CDR2 are KGHDR and SFDVKD. The CDR3 has 12 amino acids. V shed 7 bases and J shed 1 base, with 5 bases lying between them. CDR3: CATSRGTDTQYF. Here the CDR3 DNA reads TGTGCCACCAGCAGGGGCACAGATACGCAGTATTTT.

The DNA for the CDR3 is TGCAGTGTCGGTAGTATGAGTCTCTCCTACGAGCAGTACTTC. Amino acid sequence: CSVGSMSLSYEQYF. The V call is TRBV20-1, the J call TRBJ2-7; no clear D. CDR3 length equals 14 residues. The V end was cut by 7 bases, the J end by 0 bases, with 16 bases between. The germline V gene has CDR1 DFQATT and CDR2 SNEGSKA (reference sequence).

The sample holds a few counts of this clonotype. The DNA for the CDR3 is TGTGCCAGCAGCCCCGGGGTGGGTGGCAGGGCCACAGATACGCAGTATTTT. Its protein is CASSPGVGGRATDTQYF. This chain links TRBV7-3 with TRBJ2-3, with D perhaps assigned TRBD1 or TRBD2 (5 bases each). Per the germline V gene, CDR1 is SGHTA and CDR2 is FQGTGA. Trimming took 5 bases from V and 2 from J, leaving 20 bases between them. The CDR3 covers 17 residues.

The chain combines TRBV11-3 with TRBJ2-3; D is unresolved. The V gene lost 3 bases and the J gene lost 1 base, with 8 bases spanning the gap. Germline V CDR1 and CDR2: SGHNT, YENEEA. CDR3 length: 14 residues. The CDR3 DNA sequence: TGTGCCAGCAGCTTGGGCCTGGGCACAGATACGCAGTATTTT. Its protein product is CASSLGLGTDTQYF. The whole variable domain, remainder taken from reference TRBV11-3 and TRBJ2-3, is EAGVVQSPRYKIIEKKQPVAFWCNPISGHNTLYWYLQNLGQGPELLIRYENEEAVDDSQLPKDRFSAERLKGVDSTLKIQPAELGDSAVYLCASSLGLGTDTQYFGPGTRLTVL.

This chain joins TRBV6-1 and TRBJ1-1; D remains ambiguous. Trimming left V 7 bases short and J 5 bases short, with 11 bases between. The CDR3 extends over 12 amino acids. Germline loops: CDR1 MNHNS, CDR2 SASEGT. Written as DNA, the CDR3 is TGTGCCAGCACCTCTTTGGGGACTGAAGCTTTCTTT. This encodes CASTSLGTEAFF.

The chain recombines TRBV28 with TRBJ1-6; possibly TRBD1 for D (6 bases). Germline V lookup: CDR1 MDHEN, CDR2 SYDVKM. The CDR3 sequence is 14 residues long. Trimming removed 5 bases from V and 4 bases from J, with 9 bases in between. CDR3 sequence: CASSVGQYNSPLHF. The DNA of the CDR3 is TGTGCCAGCAGTGTTGGACAGTATAATTCACCCCTCCACTTT.

The CDR3 sequence: CASSQDSGRVMDSPLHF. For the CDR3, the DNA is TGCGCCAGCAGCCAAGATTCGGGAAGGGTGATGGATTCACCCCTCCACTTT. The chain couples TRBV4-1 to TRBJ1-6; the D is unclear. The CDR3 has 17 amino acids. In germline, CDR1 is MGHRA, CDR2 YSYEKL. Trimming took off 0 bases at V and 8 bases at J, with 17 bases between the two ends.

This chain uses TRBV6-1 with TRBJ2-2; 7 bases are shared with TRBD1. This CDR3 is 14 amino acids long. Trimming removed 7 bases from V and 6 bases from J; junction bases left unmatched: 8. Germline CDR1 and CDR2: MNHNS and SASEGT. In DNA form, the CDR3 reads TGTGCCAGCACTCCAACAGGGGCCCCCGGGGAGCTGTTTTTT. This gives the protein CASTPTGAPGELFF.

The chain employs TRBV20-1 and TRBJ1-2, with D unresolved. The germline CDR1 and CDR2 sequences are DFQATT and SNEGSKA (reference sequence). The CDR3 runs to 12 residues. Trimming left V 3 bases short and J 8 bases short, with 13 bases between. CDR3: CSARAQAGGYTF. DNA for the CDR3: TGCAGTGCTAGGGCGCAAGCGGGAGGCTACACCTTC.